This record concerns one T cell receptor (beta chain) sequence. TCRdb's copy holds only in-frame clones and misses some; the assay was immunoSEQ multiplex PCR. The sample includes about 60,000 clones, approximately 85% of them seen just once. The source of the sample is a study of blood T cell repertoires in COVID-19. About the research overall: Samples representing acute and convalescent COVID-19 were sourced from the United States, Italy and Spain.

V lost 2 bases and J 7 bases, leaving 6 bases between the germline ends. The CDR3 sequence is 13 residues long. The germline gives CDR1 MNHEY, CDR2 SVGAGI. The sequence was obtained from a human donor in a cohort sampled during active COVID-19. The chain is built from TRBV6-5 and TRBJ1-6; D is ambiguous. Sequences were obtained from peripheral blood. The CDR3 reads CASSYHGNSPLHF. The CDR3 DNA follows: TGTGCCAGCAGTTACCACGGGAATTCACCCCTCCACTTT.